These T cell receptor beta chains were read from a single sample in a study of early stage breast cancer tumors. Assay used: immunoSEQ multiplex PCR; TCRdb lists only in-frame clones, some missing. The sample comprises 50,000 to 75,000 clones, over 60% of which are singletons, and roughly 3.4% rests with the top ten. Sequenced: blood. Receptor source: a young adult with breast cancer. CDR3s include the opening cysteine and the closing phenylalanine or tryptophan. The D gene is left open where the match is weak. Size is omitted from some rows. Given values are once, few, many or a class for expanded clones.

v_gene: TRBV27; j_gene: TRBJ2-5; abundance: .; d_gene: TRBD2; CDR3aa: CASSQLAQETQYF; CDR3nt: TGTGCCAGCAGTCAACTAGCGCAAGAGACCCAGTACTTC
v_gene: TRBV11-1; j_gene: TRBJ2-5; abundance: .; d_gene: .; CDR3aa: CASSLAPGVQETQYF; CDR3nt: TGTGCCAGCAGCTTAGCTCCGGGCGTTCAAGAGACCCAGTACTTC
v_gene: TRBV15; j_gene: TRBJ2-2; abundance: few; d_gene: TRBD1; CDR3aa: CATSQGQGDTGELFF; CDR3nt: TGTGCCACCAGTCAAGGACAGGGGGACACCGGGGAGCTGTTTTTT
v_gene: TRBV10-2; j_gene: TRBJ2-2; abundance: .; d_gene: TRBD2; CDR3aa: CASKASGRSDGELFF; CDR3nt: TGCGCCAGCAAGGCTAGCGGGAGAAGTGACGGGGAGCTGTTTTTT
v_gene: TRBV30; j_gene: TRBJ2-5; abundance: once; d_gene: .; CDR3aa: CAWSVEQIQETQYF; CDR3nt: TGTGCCTGGAGTGTCGAGCAAATTCAAGAGACCCAGTACTTC
v_gene: TRBV7-6; j_gene: TRBJ2-3; abundance: .; d_gene: .; CDR3aa: CASSSWGAGTGDTQYF; CDR3nt: TGTGCCAGCAGCTCCTGGGGGGCGGGGACGGGAGATACGCAGTATTTT
v_gene: TRBV5-1; j_gene: TRBJ2-1; abundance: .; d_gene: .; CDR3aa: CASQLDGSSYNEQFF; CDR3nt: TGCGCCAGCCAACTTGACGGTAGCTCCTACAATGAGCAGTTCTTC
v_gene: TRBV6-6; j_gene: TRBJ1-2; abundance: .; d_gene: .; CDR3aa: CASSRRTEEYGYTF; CDR3nt: TGTGCCAGCAGTCGTCGGACGGAAGAGTATGGCTACACCTTC
v_gene: TRBV7-9; j_gene: TRBJ2-5; abundance: .; d_gene: .; CDR3aa: CASSLYTDYQETQYF; CDR3nt: TGTGCCAGCAGCTTATATACGGACTACCAAGAGACCCAGTACTTC
v_gene: TRBV5-1; j_gene: TRBJ2-7; abundance: .; d_gene: .; CDR3aa: CASSWGGETYEQYF; CDR3nt: TGCGCCAGCAGCTGGGGGGGCGAAACCTACGAGCAGTACTTC
v_gene: TRBV15; j_gene: TRBJ2-7; abundance: .; d_gene: .; CDR3aa: CATSQDPYEQYF; CDR3nt: TGTGCCACCAGCCAGGACCCCTACGAGCAGTACTTC
v_gene: TRBV7-9; j_gene: TRBJ2-3; abundance: .; d_gene: TRBD2; CDR3aa: CASSSLLPAGGADTQYF; CDR3nt: TGTGCCAGCAGCTCACTACTTCCCGCGGGAGGGGCAGATACGCAGTATTTT
v_gene: TRBV4-3; j_gene: TRBJ2-7; abundance: .; d_gene: .; CDR3aa: CASSQARTGTYEQYF; CDR3nt: TGCGCCAGCAGCCAAGCTCGGACCGGAACCTACGAGCAGTACTTC
v_gene: TRBV5-1; j_gene: TRBJ1-2; abundance: few; d_gene: .; CDR3aa: CASRMTGRYGYTF; CDR3nt: TGCGCCAGCAGGATGACGGGCCGCTATGGCTACACCTTC
v_gene: TRBV7-7; j_gene: TRBJ2-3; abundance: .; d_gene: .; CDR3aa: CASSPRVIADTQYF; CDR3nt: TGTGCTAGCAGTCCTAGAGTGATTGCAGATACGCAGTATTTT
v_gene: TRBV11-2; j_gene: TRBJ2-1; abundance: .; d_gene: .; CDR3aa: CASSFSLGIGSYNEQFF; CDR3nt: TGTGCCAGCAGCTTTTCCCTTGGTATCGGGTCCTACAATGAGCAGTTCTTC
v_gene: TRBV28; j_gene: TRBJ2-3; abundance: .; d_gene: .; CDR3aa: CASSLSGPRTDTQYF; CDR3nt: TGTGCCAGCAGTTTATCGGGTCCCCGCACAGATACGCAGTATTTT
v_gene: TRBV7-9; j_gene: TRBJ2-3; abundance: .; d_gene: TRBD2; CDR3aa: CASSPPRGAGESDTQYF; CDR3nt: TGTGCCAGCAGCCCCCCCCGAGGAGCGGGAGAATCGGATACGCAGTATTTT
v_gene: TRBV7-8; j_gene: TRBJ2-3; abundance: .; d_gene: .; CDR3aa: CASSPPRAGGTDTQYF; CDR3nt: TGTGCCAGCAGCCCCCCCCGGGCAGGAGGTACAGATACGCAGTATTTT
v_gene: TRBV4-2; j_gene: TRBJ2-1; abundance: .; d_gene: .; CDR3aa: CASSQASGHNAHEQFF; CDR3nt: TGTGCCAGCAGCCAGGCGAGCGGTCACAACGCCCATGAGCAGTTCTTC
v_gene: TRBV6-1; j_gene: TRBJ2-7; abundance: .; d_gene: TRBD1; CDR3aa: CASSDPGTGSYEQYF; CDR3nt: TGTGCCAGCAGTGATCCCGGGACAGGTTCCTACGAGCAGTACTTC
v_gene: TRBV29-1; j_gene: TRBJ1-4; abundance: .; d_gene: .; CDR3aa: CSVEDHREEKLFF; CDR3nt: TGCAGCGTTGAAGATCACAGGGAGGAAAAACTGTTTTTT
v_gene: TRBV7-2; j_gene: TRBJ2-7; abundance: .; d_gene: TRBD2; CDR3aa: CASSSTSVSSYEQYF; CDR3nt: TGTGCCAGCAGCTCAACTAGCGTAAGCTCCTACGAGCAGTACTTC
v_gene: TRBV4-1; j_gene: TRBJ2-5; abundance: .; d_gene: TRBD2; CDR3aa: CASSQEGGRPEGRETQYF; CDR3nt: TGCGCCAGCAGCCAAGAGGGAGGGAGGCCTGAGGGGAGGGAGACCCAGTACTTC
v_gene: TRBV30; j_gene: TRBJ2-5; abundance: .; d_gene: .; CDR3aa: CAWSVRTQETQYF; CDR3nt: TGTGCCTGGAGTGTACGGACTCAAGAGACCCAGTACTTC
v_gene: TRBV29-1; j_gene: TRBJ2-3; abundance: .; d_gene: TRBD1; CDR3aa: CSVAPGQGITDTQYF; CDR3nt: TGCAGCGTTGCCCCGGGACAGGGTATTACAGATACGCAGTATTTT
v_gene: TRBV7-2; j_gene: TRBJ2-3; abundance: .; d_gene: TRBD2; CDR3aa: CASSFLAGSRGTDTQYF; CDR3nt: TGTGCCAGCAGCTTCCTAGCGGGAAGTAGGGGCACAGATACGCAGTATTTT